The 7 T cell receptor beta chains below all came from one sample that was sequenced in a study of cytomegalovirus exposure and HLA in healthy donors. It was with 60 Vbeta and 13 Jbeta primers that the PCR ran. Some clones are missing from TCRdb's copy, which holds only in-frame ones; the method was immunoSEQ multiplex PCR. This table has approximately 150,000 clones, 63% appearing once. Input material: PBMCs. The receptors shown here come from a woman aged 55 to 70 in good health and CMV-seropositive.

The J gene is TRBJ2-1, the V gene TRBV19; 7 bases agree with TRBD2. The V segment lost 9 bases and the J segment 4 bases; nucleotides outside the gene matches: 12. The germline V gene has CDR1 LNHDA and CDR2 SQIVND (reference sequence). The CDR3 has 15 amino acids. CDR3 in amino acids: CASSPSSGGYNEQFF. CDR3 nucleotides: TGTGCCAGCTCCCCGTCTAGCGGCGGGTACAATGAGCAGTTCTTC.

This clone was seen a few times. The chain combines TRBV10-1 with TRBJ2-6; weak D call: TRBD2 (5 bases). Trimming stripped 0 bases from V and 5 bases from J, with 8 bases between. This CDR3 has 15 amino acids. Per germline, CDR1 WNHNN and CDR2 SYGVQD (reference sequence). CDR3 sequence reads: CASSESSDWANVLTF. For the CDR3, the DNA is TGCGCCAGCAGTGAGTCGTCGGACTGGGCCAACGTCCTGACTTTC.

The chain has TRBV15 and TRBJ2-5; weak D call: TRBD2 (6 bases). The CDR3 sequence is 15 residues long. CDR1 and CDR2 from the germline V gene are LNHNV and YYDKDF (reference sequence). Trimming stripped 5 bases from V and 2 bases from J, with 15 bases between. CDR3 DNA: TGTGCCACCAGCGGTGGCGCGGGATGGCAAGAGACCCAGTACTTC. Its protein product is CATSGGAGWQETQYF.

The chain links TRBV30 to TRBJ2-7; a weak D match, TRBD2 (6 bases). Germline CDR1 and CDR2: GTSNPN and SVGIG (reference sequence). This CDR3 is 12 amino acids long. The ends were cut back, 7 bases at V and 3 bases at J, with 13 bases in the middle. For the CDR3, the DNA is TGTGCCTCAAGCGGGTATGACTACGAGCAGTACTTC. Amino acid sequence: CASSGYDYEQYF.

The rearrangement links TRBV19 to TRBJ2-2, with TRBD2 identical over 7 bases. Trimming at V came to 4 bases and at J to 0 bases, leaving 17 bases not matched to a gene. CDR3 length: 20 amino acids. Germline CDR1 and CDR2: LNHDA and SQIVND (reference sequence). CDR3 in amino acids: CASSSVGLVPYRSNTGELFF. CDR3 nucleotides: TGTGCCAGTAGTAGCGTTGGACTAGTTCCTTATCGGTCGAACACCGGGGAGCTGTTTTTT.

The chain carries TRBV23-1 and TRBJ2-6, with unresolved D. TRBV23-1 is filed as an ORF, its function uncertain. The CDR3 length is 14 residues. V lost 9 bases, J lost 4 bases, and 13 bases lay in between. CDR3 bases: TGCGCCAGAACTCCTAACTCCGGGGCCAACGTCCTGACTTTC. This translates into CARTPNSGANVLTF.

The chain couples TRBV18 to TRBJ2-7, with TRBD2 identical over 9 bases. The germline CDR1 and CDR2 sequences are KGHSH and LQKENI. The CDR3 covers 15 residues. V was clipped by 2 bases and J by 0 bases; unmatched bases: 2. CDR3 DNA: TGTGCCAGCTCACCAGGGACTAGCAGCTCCTACGAGCAGTACTTC. Translating gives CASSPGTSSSYEQYF.